This T cell receptor beta chain was identified in a study of blood T cell repertoires in COVID-19. The repertoire was sequenced with immunoSEQ multiplex PCR; TCRdb's copy has only in-frame clones and lacks some. The sample consists of around 320,000 clones, just under 90% of them appearing once. CDR3 length: 16 residues. V shed 5 bases, J shed 4 bases, and the junction held 10 bases outside the gene matches. Germline-derived CDR1 and CDR2 are MGHRA and YSYEKL. This receptor was taken from a woman in her forties or fifties who had been exposed to COVID-19. The sample was PBMCs or T cells enriched from blood (not recorded which). The rearrangement links TRBV4-1 to TRBJ2-5; 10 bases are a match to TRBD2. CDR3 nucleotides: TGCGCCAGCAGCTCCAGCGGGGGGGCCGGGGGAGAGACCCAGTACTTC. It specifies CASSSSGGAGGETQYF.